This entry lists 8 T cell receptor beta chains sequenced from one sample in a study of cytomegalovirus exposure and HLA in healthy donors. The PCR had 60 Vbeta and 13 Jbeta primers. The method was immunoSEQ multiplex PCR; TCRdb's version includes in-frame clones alone and lacks a portion of them. The sample lists about 150,000 clones, 65% to 85% seen once, with around 5.6% in the top ten. The specimen sequenced was PBMCs. The receptors were gathered from a woman aged 40 to 50 in good health and CMV-seropositive.

The rearrangement joins TRBV10-1 to TRBJ1-1, with 7 positions matching TRBD1. CDR1 and CDR2 from the germline V gene are WNHNN and SYGVQD (reference sequence). CDR3 length equals 13 residues. With V trimmed by 6 bases and J by 4 bases, 5 bases remained unmatched. The DNA for the CDR3 is TGCGCCAGCAGCTATGCAGGGGGCACTGAAGCTTTCTTT. Translating it yields CASSYAGGTEAFF.

V gene TRBV30 combines with J gene TRBJ2-5; no definite D call. There are 14 residues in the CDR3. Germline V lookup: CDR1 GTSNPN, CDR2 SVGIG (reference sequence). Trimming took off 2 bases at V and 1 base at J, with 11 bases between the two ends. The CDR3 loop reads CAWSLPPSQETQYF. In DNA form, the CDR3 reads TGTGCCTGGAGTCTCCCTCCCTCCCAAGAGACCCAGTACTTC. Drawing the rest from reference TRBV30 and TRBJ2-5, the complete variable domain is SQTIHQWPATLVQPVGSPLSLECTVEGTSNPNLYWYRQAAGRGLQLLFYSVGIGQISSEVPQNLSASRPQDRQFILSSKKLLLSDSGFYLCAWSLPPSQETQYFGPGTRLLVL.

The chain is built from TRBV10-1 and TRBJ2-4, with 11 bases lining up with TRBD1. Germline CDR1 reads WNHNN; CDR2 reads SYGVQD (reference sequence). V gave up 3 bases and J gave up 8 bases; unmatched junction bases: 3. The CDR3 runs to 14 residues. CDR3 protein: CASSDGTGGDIQYF. The CDR3 DNA follows: TGCGCCAGCAGTGATGGGACAGGGGGAGACATTCAGTACTTC.

The chain employs TRBV28 and TRBJ1-4; D call uncertain. Trimming shortened V by 4 bases and J by 10 bases, and 16 bases separated the two germline ends. The V gene's germline CDR1 is MDHEN and CDR2 SYDVKM. The CDR3 has 14 residues. The CDR3 nucleotides are TGTGCCAGCAGTTACCTTTCCCGTCTAGCAAAACTGTTTTTT. The encoded protein is CASSYLSRLAKLFF.

The chain carries TRBV7-9 and TRBJ2-2, with TRBD1 identical over 7 bases. In germline, CDR1 is SEHNR, CDR2 FQNEAQ (reference sequence). The CDR3 totals 16 residues. Losses at the gene ends were 6 bases for V and 6 bases for J; bases not matched to a gene: 13. The CDR3 bases are TGTGCCAGCAGTTTACGGGAAAAAACAGGGGCCGGGGAGCTGTTTTTT. This encodes CASSLREKTGAGELFF.

This clone was seen just once. This chain connects TRBV5-6 to TRBJ2-7; 10 bases align to TRBD2. J lost 7 bases, V lost 5 bases, and 12 bases had no gene match. The CDR3 totals 15 residues. Per germline, CDR1 SGHDT and CDR2 YYEEEE. CDR3 DNA sequence: TGTGCCAGCAGTCGAGCCAAGCGGGAGGGCCGAGAGCAGTACTTC. Protein sequence: CASSRAKREGREQYF.

The chain recombines TRBV2 with TRBJ2-1, with 12 bases that match TRBD2. The ends lost 2 bases at V and 4 bases at J; junction bases unmatched: 12. The CDR3 covers 19 residues. The germline gives CDR1 SNHLY, CDR2 FYNNEI. The CDR3 bases are TGTGCCAGCAGTGAATTGGGACTAGCGGGCCCCTCAGGGTACAATGAGCAGTTCTTC. This translates into CASSELGLAGPSGYNEQFF.

The V call is TRBV5-6, the J call TRBJ1-1, with D hard to call. V was cut by 1 base and J by 2 bases, with 12 bases left in between. This CDR3 is 15 amino acids long. Per the germline V gene, CDR1 is SGHDT and CDR2 is YYEEEE. DNA of the CDR3: TGTGCCAGCAGCTTGTTTGCCAGAAAAAACACTGAAGCTTTCTTT. As protein: CASSLFARKNTEAFF. Looking up the rest from reference TRBV5-6 and TRBJ1-1 gives the full variable domain: DAGVTQSPTHLIKTRGQQVTLRCSPKSGHDTVSWYQQALGQGPQFIFQYYEEEERQRGNFPDRFSGHQFPNYSSELNVNALLLGDSALYLCASSLFARKNTEAFFGQGTRLTVV.